This is a list of T cell receptor beta chains from one sample in a study of T cell changes during pregnancy in multiple sclerosis. Clones were read by immunoSEQ multiplex PCR, and TCRdb kept only the in-frame ones, dropping some. This table has tens of thousands of clones, about 89% appearing once. The sample here was CD8+ T cells from peripheral blood mononuclear cells, taken in the second trimester of pregnancy. These receptors all stem from a female donor with multiple sclerosis, enrolled in a pregnancy study. Both conserved end residues are part of each CDR3. Clone size is not always given. Where it is, it says once, few, many or a class for expanded clones.

abundance	v_gene	CDR3aa
-	TRBV5-1	CASSFSGFSYGYTF
-	TRBV2	CASSEGLAGWNEQFF
few	TRBV6-4	CASSDDPGGQGTDTQYF
few	TRBV7-3	CASSLNPGTSTDTQYF
-	TRBV28	CASTQNWDYSYNEQFF
-	TRBV30	CAWDRVGEKLFF
-	TRBV28	CASSHPGTGSTGELFF
-	TRBV9	CASSVVGRDFTDTQYF
-	TRBV2	CASSGGTGGARGYTF
-	TRBV27	CASMFWREGKETQYF
-	TRBV28	CASRLHSSYEQYF
-	TRBV28	CASSFLTLNTEAFF
-	TRBV4-3	CASSQDRVGQPQHF
-	TRBV5-6	CASSLGFAGESYEQYF
-	TRBV19	CASMIVVDGYTF
-	TRBV9	CASSSPTSGSLTDTQYF
-	TRBV28	CASSPTGAVASVYNEQFF
-	TRBV7-9	CASSSTGIDTQYF
-	TRBV7-8	CASSLAPQGTYLEQYF
-	TRBV5-5	CASSLIPAAYEQYF
once	TRBV11-1	CASSGRTGLAKNIQYF
-	TRBV7-8	CASSLPGGPSTDTQYF
-	TRBV7-6	CASSLRTGEVSGSSYNEQFF
-	TRBV19	CASSPRIGQGVYEQYF
few	TRBV6-5	CASSYSEGGVAFF
-	TRBV4-1	CASSQPTGFADTQYF
once	TRBV5-1	CASSLAGGGYNEQFF
-	TRBV5-1	CASSFLAGRNYEQYF
-	TRBV7-2	CASSLEPGQETQYF
-	TRBV2	CASRGTGGFSVDEQYF
-	TRBV6-5	CASSYSIWDSNYGYTF
-	TRBV19	CASSILGTGETQYF
few	TRBV11-3	CASSLPGQGYEQYF
-	TRBV28	CASSLRRQELFF
few	TRBV6-5	CASSPTGPYEQYF
once	TRBV6-1	CASRISGGQETQYF
few	TRBV28	CASISGGENTEAFF
medium-sized	TRBV10-3	CATVGTGSTDTQYF
-	TRBV9	CASSEDTGAQNTIYF
-	TRBV7-9	CASSLARQAAVEGYTF
-	TRBV5-8	CASSAGLASYNEQFF
-	TRBV15	CATMEGNTGELFF
-	TRBV6-1	CASSYGTGSTDTQYF
-	TRBV6-1	CASSESVGQGNEKLFF
few	TRBV27	CASSLFPSSSYNSPLHF
-	TRBV19	CASKVLAGVNEQFF
once	TRBV19	CASSMGLGTGWDYGYTF
few	TRBV19	CASEGAAHEQYF
-	TRBV5-1	CASSSGTGGSGTEAFF
-	TRBV28	CASSVPGQGTYNEQFF
-	TRBV6-5	CASRFLAGADEQYF
-	TRBV9	CASSVGQGVMNEQYF